The rows below give T cell receptor beta chains drawn from one sample of a study of T cell responses to AZD1222 COVID-19 vaccine. Generated by immunoSEQ multiplex PCR, the TCRdb table keeps only in-frame clones and is missing some. The sample yields 85,000 to 110,000 clones, 80% to 90% seen once. The source material was peripheral blood, sampled on day 0 of AZD1222 vaccination. These receptors all stem from an adult in good health. The CDR3 runs from the conserved cysteine through the conserved F or W. The order of the fields is clone size, D gene, J gene, V gene, CDR3 DNA, CDR3 protein. The D gene is left open where the match is weak. Rows may omit the clone size; those that give it use once, few, many or a size class.

size: .
D: .
J: TRBJ1-4
V: TRBV29-1
DNA: TGCAGCGTTGAAGATCTTCGAAAGGAAAAACTGTTTTTT
CDR3: CSVEDLRKEKLFF

size: .
D: TRBD1
J: TRBJ1-3
V: TRBV7-2
DNA: TGTGCCAGCAGCTTAGGGTTGGGACAGGCCTCCGCCTCTGGAAACACCATATATTTT
CDR3: CASSLGLGQASASGNTIYF

size: .
D: .
J: TRBJ2-5
V: TRBV7-2
DNA: TGTGCCAGCAGCCAAGGGTGGGGAGAGACCCAGTACTTC
CDR3: CASSQGWGETQYF

size: few
D: .
J: TRBJ2-7
V: TRBV6-4
DNA: TGTGCCAGCAGTGACTCCCTAGGAGGGCCCTTCTCCTACGAGCAGTACTTC
CDR3: CASSDSLGGPFSYEQYF

size: few
D: TRBD1
J: TRBJ2-7
V: TRBV6-5
DNA: TGTGCCAGCAGAACCGTGACAGGGGGATACGAGCAGTACTTC
CDR3: CASRTVTGGYEQYF

size: .
D: .
J: TRBJ1-2
V: TRBV6-5
DNA: TGTGCCAGCAGTTACCAAGGACTAAACTATGGCTACACCTTC
CDR3: CASSYQGLNYGYTF

size: .
D: .
J: TRBJ2-3
V: TRBV6-5
DNA: TGTGCCAGCTCTAGGGTTAGCACAGATACGCAGTATTTT
CDR3: CASSRVSTDTQYF

size: .
D: TRBD1
J: TRBJ1-2
V: TRBV4-1
DNA: TGCGCCAGCAGCCACCCAGGACAGGGGTTCAGGGGCTACACCTTC
CDR3: CASSHPGQGFRGYTF

size: .
D: .
J: TRBJ1-5
V: TRBV9
DNA: TGTGCCAGCAGCGCACAGGGTTCGAGCAATCAGCCCCAGCATTTT
CDR3: CASSAQGSSNQPQHF

size: .
D: .
J: TRBJ1-4
V: TRBV24-1
DNA: TGTGCCGTGGGAAGGGCCTCGGATGAAAAACTGTTTTTT
CDR3: CAVGRASDEKLFF

size: .
D: .
J: TRBJ1-5
V: TRBV27
DNA: TGTGCCAGCAGTCGGTCCCCGTACAGCAATCAGCCCCAGCATTTT
CDR3: CASSRSPYSNQPQHF

size: .
D: .
J: TRBJ2-3
V: TRBV6-5
DNA: TGTGCCAGCAGGCCTTCCGGGACCCCGGGTCCTACGCAGTATTTT
CDR3: CASRPSGTPGPTQYF

size: once
D: .
J: TRBJ1-1
V: TRBV20-1
DNA: TGCAGTGCTACATACAACACTGAAGCTTTCTTT
CDR3: CSATYNTEAFF

size: .
D: TRBD2
J: TRBJ2-1
V: TRBV25-1
DNA: TGTGCCAGCAGTGCAGCGGGAGGGCCAGGTGAGCAGTTCTTC
CDR3: CASSAAGGPGEQFF

size: .
D: .
J: TRBJ2-7
V: TRBV7-2
DNA: TGTGCCAGCAGCTTAGGGCCGGGAATCCAATACGAGCAGTACTTC
CDR3: CASSLGPGIQYEQYF

size: few
D: .
J: TRBJ1-1
V: TRBV28
DNA: TGTGCCAGCACTCGGGCGACGACCGGAAACACTGAAGCTTTCTTT
CDR3: CASTRATTGNTEAFF

size: .
D: .
J: TRBJ2-1
V: TRBV25-1
DNA: TGTGCCAGCAGTGAATTGGGCTTCGGAAGCTCCTACAATGAGCAGTTCTTC
CDR3: CASSELGFGSSYNEQFF

size: .
D: TRBD2
J: TRBJ2-5
V: TRBV7-9
DNA: TGTGCCAGCAGCTTAAACCTCGGCGGGGGGGCCCAAGAGACCCAGTACTTC
CDR3: CASSLNLGGGAQETQYF

size: few
D: .
J: TRBJ1-3
V: TRBV5-1
DNA: TGCGCCAGCAGCGGCTCCCACTCTGGAAACACCATATATTTT
CDR3: CASSGSHSGNTIYF

size: .
D: .
J: TRBJ1-5
V: TRBV28
DNA: TGTGCCAGCAGTTCCTCAGGTTATAGCAATCAGCCCCAGCATTTT
CDR3: CASSSSGYSNQPQHF

size: .
D: TRBD1
J: TRBJ1-6
V: TRBV19
DNA: TGTGCCAGTAGTAGCTTCGGGCAGGGGGCTAATTCACCCCTCCACTTT
CDR3: CASSSFGQGANSPLHF

size: .
D: .
J: TRBJ1-3
V: TRBV6-5
DNA: TGTGCCAGCGGAAGCCGAAACACCATATATTTT
CDR3: CASGSRNTIYF

size: .
D: .
J: TRBJ1-2
V: TRBV18
DNA: TGTGCCAGCTCACCCAACAAGGATTTGAACTATGGCTACACCTTC
CDR3: CASSPNKDLNYGYTF

size: .
D: .
J: TRBJ1-1
V: TRBV5-6
DNA: TGTGCCAGCTGGTGGGCGGGAGGGACTGAAGCTTTCTTT
CDR3: CASWWAGGTEAFF

size: .
D: .
J: TRBJ1-4
V: TRBV18
DNA: TGTGCCAGCTCGCAAGGACAGAGAAATGAAAAACTGTTTTTT
CDR3: CASSQGQRNEKLFF

size: .
D: TRBD1
J: TRBJ1-1
V: TRBV11-1
DNA: TGTGCCAGCAGCTTAGCAGGGGGCCGCTGGGAAGCTTTCTTT
CDR3: CASSLAGGRWEAFF

size: .
D: .
J: TRBJ1-6
V: TRBV7-9
DNA: TGTGCCAGCAGCTTAATGGCAGCAGATAATTCACCCCTCCACTTT
CDR3: CASSLMAADNSPLHF

size: .
D: .
J: TRBJ2-7
V: TRBV10-3
DNA: TGTGCCATCAGTGCGGGGAACTACGAGCAGTACTTC
CDR3: CAISAGNYEQYF

size: once
D: .
J: TRBJ2-3
V: TRBV4-1
DNA: TGCGCCAGCAGCGGACTACCCACAGATACGCAGTATTTT
CDR3: CASSGLPTDTQYF

size: once
D: .
J: TRBJ1-2
V: TRBV2
DNA: TGTGCCAGCCCCCCCCGGCAGTACTATGGCTACACCTTC
CDR3: CASPPRQYYGYTF

size: .
D: TRBD2
J: TRBJ2-7
V: TRBV30
DNA: TGTGCCTGGAGTCTACGTAGCGGGAGCCACGAGCAGTACTTC
CDR3: CAWSLRSGSHEQYF

size: .
D: TRBD1
J: TRBJ1-1
V: TRBV7-9
DNA: TGTGCCAGCAGCTTACAGGGGGGGAACACTGAAGCTTTCTTT
CDR3: CASSLQGGNTEAFF

size: .
D: .
J: TRBJ1-5
V: TRBV19
DNA: TGTGCCAGCCACCCGCCGGGACCCTATAGCAATCAGCCCCAGCATTTT
CDR3: CASHPPGPYSNQPQHF

size: .
D: TRBD1
J: TRBJ2-3
V: TRBV27
DNA: TGTGCCAGCAGTTTTCCGGGACAGGCCCCAGATACGCAGTATTTT
CDR3: CASSFPGQAPDTQYF

size: .
D: TRBD2
J: TRBJ2-2
V: TRBV4-3
DNA: TGCGCCAGCAGCCCGGAGACTAGCGGAGATCGGGAGCTGTTTTTT
CDR3: CASSPETSGDRELFF

size: .
D: .
J: TRBJ2-5
V: TRBV11-2
DNA: TGTGCCAGCAGCTTAGGGGCCGAGCCCCGAGAGACCCAGTACTTC
CDR3: CASSLGAEPRETQYF

size: .
D: .
J: TRBJ2-3
V: TRBV6-5
DNA: TGTGCCAGCAGTTACTCGCCGAGCGGGAGCACAGATACGCAGTATTTT
CDR3: CASSYSPSGSTDTQYF

size: .
D: .
J: TRBJ1-5
V: TRBV6-2/TRBV6-3
DNA: TGTGCCAGCAGTTACCCATACCAGCCCCAGCATTTT
CDR3: CASSYPYQPQHF

size: .
D: .
J: TRBJ2-3
V: TRBV7-3
DNA: TGTGCCAGCAGTTTAAGCACCTACTCCTCGGATACGCAGTATTTT
CDR3: CASSLSTYSSDTQYF

size: .
D: TRBD1
J: TRBJ1-2
V: TRBV19
DNA: TGTGCCAGTCAGACAGGGGGCGCGGAACGCTATGGCTACACCTTC
CDR3: CASQTGGAERYGYTF

size: .
D: TRBD1
J: TRBJ1-5
V: TRBV5-8
DNA: TGTGCCAGCAGCCTTGCCGGACAGGCTAGCAATCAGCCCCAGCATTTT
CDR3: CASSLAGQASNQPQHF

size: .
D: .
J: TRBJ2-2
V: TRBV28
DNA: TGTGCCAGCAGTTTAGTTCCCGGAGCGAACACCGGGGAGCTGTTTTTT
CDR3: CASSLVPGANTGELFF

size: .
D: .
J: TRBJ1-2
V: TRBV12-3/TRBV12-4
DNA: TGTGCCAGCAGTTTTAACTATGGCTACACCTTC
CDR3: CASSFNYGYTF

size: .
D: TRBD1
J: TRBJ1-1
V: TRBV11-1
DNA: TGTGCCAGCAGCTTGAGACAGGGGAACACTGAAGCTTTCTTT
CDR3: CASSLRQGNTEAFF

size: .
D: .
J: TRBJ1-5
V: TRBV28
DNA: TGTGCCAGCAGTTTCCGACCGGGGAGGGTTAGCAATCAGCCCCAGCATTTT
CDR3: CASSFRPGRVSNQPQHF

size: once
D: TRBD1
J: TRBJ1-5
V: TRBV7-2
DNA: TGTGCCAGCAGCTTAGAGGGGCCGGACAGGAGTCAGCCCCAGCATTTT
CDR3: CASSLEGPDRSQPQHF

size: .
D: .
J: TRBJ2-5
V: TRBV18
DNA: TGTGCCAGCTCACAGGCCAGGGAGGAGACCCAGTACTTC
CDR3: CASSQAREETQYF

size: once
D: TRBD1
J: TRBJ2-1
V: TRBV13
DNA: TGTGCCAGCAGCTGGGGGACAGGGAGAGGAGAGCAGTTCTTC
CDR3: CASSWGTGRGEQFF

size: .
D: TRBD2
J: TRBJ2-5
V: TRBV2
DNA: TGTGCCAGCAGCCTCCTAGCGGGGGGCCAAGAGACCCAGTACTTC
CDR3: CASSLLAGGQETQYF

size: .
D: TRBD1
J: TRBJ2-7
V: TRBV18
DNA: TGTGCCAGCTCAAAACAGGGGGCCAAAACCGAAGAGCAGTACTTC
CDR3: CASSKQGAKTEEQYF